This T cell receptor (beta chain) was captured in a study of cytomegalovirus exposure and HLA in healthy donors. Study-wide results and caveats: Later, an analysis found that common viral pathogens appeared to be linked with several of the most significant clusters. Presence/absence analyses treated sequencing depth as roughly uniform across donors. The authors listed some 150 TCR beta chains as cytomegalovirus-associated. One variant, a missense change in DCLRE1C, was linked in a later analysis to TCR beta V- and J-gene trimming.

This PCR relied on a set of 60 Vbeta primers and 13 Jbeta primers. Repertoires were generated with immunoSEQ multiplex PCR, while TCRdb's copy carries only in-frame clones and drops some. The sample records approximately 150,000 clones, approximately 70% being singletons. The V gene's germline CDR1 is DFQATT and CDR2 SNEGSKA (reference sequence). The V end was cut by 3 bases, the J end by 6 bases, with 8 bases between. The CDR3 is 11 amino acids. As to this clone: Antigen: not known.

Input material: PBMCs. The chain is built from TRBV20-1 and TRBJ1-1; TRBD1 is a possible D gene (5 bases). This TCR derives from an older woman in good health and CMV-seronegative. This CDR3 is CSASPGAEAFF. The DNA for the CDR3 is TGCAGTGCTAGTCCGGGGGCTGAAGCTTTCTTT.